A selection of T cell receptor beta chains follows, all from one sample in a study of blood T cell repertoires in COVID-19. Clones were read by immunoSEQ multiplex PCR, and TCRdb kept only the in-frame ones, dropping some. The table includes some 150,000 clones, about four fifths detected once. Sequenced input: peripheral blood. All receptors derive from a woman aged 80 or over with acute or convalescent COVID-19. CDR3s include the opening cysteine and the closing phenylalanine or tryptophan. The order of the fields is V gene, J gene, clone size, D gene, CDR3 DNA, CDR3 protein. The D gene is left open where the match is weak. Size is stated for part of the rows, as once, few or many counts, or as a class when the clone is expanded.

V gene: TRBV6-5; J gene: TRBJ1-6; clone size: -; D gene: -; CDR3 DNA: TGTGCTGCGCGCTCCTATAATTCACCCCTCCACTTT; CDR3 protein: CAARSYNSPLHF
V gene: TRBV5-4; J gene: TRBJ2-3; clone size: -; D gene: -; CDR3 DNA: TGTGCCAGCAGCTCTGACAGTTATAGCACAGATACGCAGTATTTT; CDR3 protein: CASSSDSYSTDTQYF
V gene: TRBV2; J gene: TRBJ2-1; clone size: once; D gene: -; CDR3 DNA: TGTGCCAGCAGTGACGGGTGGCTAGCGCCCTACAATGAGCAGTTCTTC; CDR3 protein: CASSDGWLAPYNEQFF
V gene: TRBV14; J gene: TRBJ2-1; clone size: -; D gene: -; CDR3 DNA: TGTGCCAGCAGCCTCCTGGGGGGGCAGAGCTCCTACAATGAGCAGTTCTTC; CDR3 protein: CASSLLGGQSSYNEQFF
V gene: TRBV5-6; J gene: TRBJ1-5; clone size: -; D gene: TRBD1; CDR3 DNA: TGTGCCAGCAGCTCCCGGGACAGGGAAAATCAGCCCCAGCATTTT; CDR3 protein: CASSSRDRENQPQHF
V gene: TRBV30; J gene: TRBJ1-2; clone size: few; D gene: -; CDR3 DNA: TGTGCCTGGAGTCTACCCTATGGCTACACCTTC; CDR3 protein: CAWSLPYGYTF
V gene: TRBV5-8; J gene: TRBJ2-2; clone size: -; D gene: -; CDR3 DNA: TGTGCCAGCAGCTTGGTTGGGGGGGCCTCCGGGGAGCTGTTTTTT; CDR3 protein: CASSLVGGASGELFF
V gene: TRBV2; J gene: TRBJ1-1; clone size: -; D gene: -; CDR3 DNA: TGTGCCAGCAGAACCCACAGGCAGGGGCCCATGAACACTGAAGCTTTCTTT; CDR3 protein: CASRTHRQGPMNTEAFF
V gene: TRBV10-1; J gene: TRBJ1-4; clone size: -; D gene: -; CDR3 DNA: TGCGCCAGCAGTGAACAGCTCAATGAAAAACTGTTTTTT; CDR3 protein: CASSEQLNEKLFF
V gene: TRBV28; J gene: TRBJ1-1; clone size: -; D gene: -; CDR3 DNA: TGTGCCAGCACCCCCGGGCAGGGGAGAGCTTTCTTT; CDR3 protein: CASTPGQGRAFF
V gene: TRBV5-1; J gene: TRBJ2-3; clone size: -; D gene: -; CDR3 DNA: TGCGCCAGCAGCCTGTATATCGAGGGCGCAGATACGCAGTATTTT; CDR3 protein: CASSLYIEGADTQYF
V gene: TRBV5-6; J gene: TRBJ2-5; clone size: -; D gene: -; CDR3 DNA: TGTGCCAGCATCAAACGGTTCCAAGAGACCCAGTACTTC; CDR3 protein: CASIKRFQETQYF
V gene: TRBV19; J gene: TRBJ1-1; clone size: -; D gene: -; CDR3 DNA: TGTGCCAGTAGTATCAGCCAGGACACTGAAGCTTTCTTT; CDR3 protein: CASSISQDTEAFF
V gene: TRBV5-1; J gene: TRBJ2-5; clone size: -; D gene: TRBD1; CDR3 DNA: TGCGCCAGCAGCTTCGGGACAGGGTACCAAGAGACCCAGTACTTC; CDR3 protein: CASSFGTGYQETQYF
V gene: TRBV11-2; J gene: TRBJ1-6; clone size: -; D gene: -; CDR3 DNA: TGTGCCAGCAGCTTAGTCGACAGCTCCAGTAATTCACCCCTCCACTTT; CDR3 protein: CASSLVDSSSNSPLHF
V gene: TRBV24-1; J gene: TRBJ2-2; clone size: -; D gene: TRBD1; CDR3 DNA: TGTGCCACCAGTGACCCAGGACAGGCCGGGGAGCTGTTTTTT; CDR3 protein: CATSDPGQAGELFF
V gene: TRBV7-6; J gene: TRBJ1-1; clone size: -; D gene: -; CDR3 DNA: TGTGCCAGCAGCCAGGACAGCCAAACCGAAGCTTTCTTT; CDR3 protein: CASSQDSQTEAFF
V gene: TRBV6-1; J gene: TRBJ2-1; clone size: -; D gene: TRBD2; CDR3 DNA: TGTGCCAGCAGTGCAGCCGGGACTAGCGGCTACAATGAGCAGTTCTTC; CDR3 protein: CASSAAGTSGYNEQFF
V gene: TRBV28; J gene: TRBJ2-3; clone size: -; D gene: TRBD2; CDR3 DNA: TGTGCCAGCAGTTCGACAAAGGCGGGAGGAGGAGATACGCAGTATTTT; CDR3 protein: CASSSTKAGGGDTQYF
V gene: TRBV20-1; J gene: TRBJ1-6; clone size: once; D gene: -; CDR3 DNA: TGCAGTGCTAGTTCGGGGAGCAATTCACCCCTCCACTTT; CDR3 protein: CSASSGSNSPLHF
V gene: TRBV29-1; J gene: TRBJ1-5; clone size: -; D gene: TRBD1; CDR3 DNA: TGCAGCGTGACAGGGGGCCCGGGGGGCAATCAGCCCCAGCATTTT; CDR3 protein: CSVTGGPGGNQPQHF
V gene: TRBV9; J gene: TRBJ2-1; clone size: -; D gene: TRBD2; CDR3 DNA: TGTGCCAGCAGTAGAAGCGGGAGCGGCTACAATGAGCAGTTCTTC; CDR3 protein: CASSRSGSGYNEQFF
V gene: TRBV7-2; J gene: TRBJ1-6; clone size: -; D gene: -; CDR3 DNA: TGTGCCAGCAGCTCAAGGGTTCAGGGCTTAAATTCACCCCTCCACTTT; CDR3 protein: CASSSRVQGLNSPLHF
V gene: TRBV19; J gene: TRBJ1-5; clone size: once; D gene: TRBD1; CDR3 DNA: TGTGCCAGTAGCCTGGAAAGGAACAGGGGAATTCAGCCCCAGCATTTT; CDR3 protein: CASSLERNRGIQPQHF
V gene: TRBV7-6; J gene: TRBJ2-1; clone size: -; D gene: -; CDR3 DNA: TGTGCCAGCAGCTCCGACCGGGGTGAGCAGTTCTTC; CDR3 protein: CASSSDRGEQFF
V gene: TRBV4-1; J gene: TRBJ1-3; clone size: -; D gene: -; CDR3 DNA: TGCGCCAGCAGCGCTCGACAGGACTCTGGAAACACCATATATTTT; CDR3 protein: CASSARQDSGNTIYF
V gene: TRBV4-2; J gene: TRBJ1-2; clone size: once; D gene: TRBD1; CDR3 DNA: TGTGCCAGCAGCCAAGGCGACAGGGGTAGTGGCTACACCTTC; CDR3 protein: CASSQGDRGSGYTF
V gene: TRBV6-9; J gene: TRBJ2-3; clone size: -; D gene: TRBD2; CDR3 DNA: TGTGCCAGCCCCCTAGCGGGGGGCACAGATACGCAGTATTTT; CDR3 protein: CASPLAGGTDTQYF
V gene: TRBV25-1; J gene: TRBJ2-3; clone size: -; D gene: -; CDR3 DNA: TGTGCCAGCCGCTCTCCCAGGGGAGATACGCAGTATTTT; CDR3 protein: CASRSPRGDTQYF
V gene: TRBV2; J gene: TRBJ2-1; clone size: -; D gene: -; CDR3 DNA: TGTGCCAGCAGTGAACAGGGCGCCTACAATGAGCAGTTCTTC; CDR3 protein: CASSEQGAYNEQFF
V gene: TRBV7-3; J gene: TRBJ2-2; clone size: -; D gene: -; CDR3 DNA: TGTGCCAGCAGCTTAACGCCCGGGGAGACCGGGGAGCTGTTTTTT; CDR3 protein: CASSLTPGETGELFF
V gene: TRBV28; J gene: TRBJ1-5; clone size: -; D gene: TRBD1; CDR3 DNA: TGTGCCAGCAGGCTACAGGGGGCTTTGAAGCCCCAGCATTTT; CDR3 protein: CASRLQGALKPQHF
V gene: TRBV7-2; J gene: TRBJ2-7; clone size: -; D gene: TRBD2; CDR3 DNA: TGTGCCAGCAGCCAGACTAGCGGGAGATACGAGCAGTACTTC; CDR3 protein: CASSQTSGRYEQYF
V gene: TRBV7-8; J gene: TRBJ2-1; clone size: -; D gene: TRBD1; CDR3 DNA: TGTGCCAGCAGCTCGGGACAGGGAAGAGGTGAGCAGTTCTTC; CDR3 protein: CASSSGQGRGEQFF
V gene: TRBV6-1; J gene: TRBJ1-5; clone size: -; D gene: -; CDR3 DNA: TGTGCCAGCAGTGAGTGGGCATGGAATAGTAATAGCAATCAGCCCCAGCATTTT; CDR3 protein: CASSEWAWNSNSNQPQHF
V gene: TRBV27; J gene: TRBJ1-1; clone size: once; D gene: -; CDR3 DNA: TGTGCCACCCGACAGGTACCGGGAACTGAAGCTTTCTTT; CDR3 protein: CATRQVPGTEAFF
V gene: TRBV7-8; J gene: TRBJ1-3; clone size: -; D gene: -; CDR3 DNA: TGTGCCAGCAGCTTATGGGGCAGCTCTGGAAACACCATATATTTT; CDR3 protein: CASSLWGSSGNTIYF
V gene: TRBV30; J gene: TRBJ1-1; clone size: -; D gene: TRBD1; CDR3 DNA: TGTGCCTGGGGAACAGGGGGAAGATTGGACACTGAAGCTTTCTTT; CDR3 protein: CAWGTGGRLDTEAFF
V gene: TRBV5-5; J gene: TRBJ1-2; clone size: -; D gene: TRBD1; CDR3 DNA: TGTGCCAGCAGCTCTAGGGGAGGACAGGCCAACTATGGCTACACCTTC; CDR3 protein: CASSSRGGQANYGYTF
V gene: TRBV6-1; J gene: TRBJ1-1; clone size: -; D gene: -; CDR3 DNA: TGTGCCAGCAGTGATCGTGGGAGGACTGAAGCTTTCTTT; CDR3 protein: CASSDRGRTEAFF
V gene: TRBV14; J gene: TRBJ2-6; clone size: few; D gene: TRBD1; CDR3 DNA: TGTGCCAGCAGCCAACTTATATCAAGAGGGGGCGGACCTGGGGCCAACGTCCTGACTTTC; CDR3 protein: CASSQLISRGGGPGANVLTF
V gene: TRBV19; J gene: TRBJ2-3; clone size: many; D gene: -; CDR3 DNA: TGTGCCAGTACGGATCCGGGGAGCACAGATACGCAGTATTTT; CDR3 protein: CASTDPGSTDTQYF
V gene: TRBV7-8; J gene: TRBJ2-7; clone size: -; D gene: TRBD1; CDR3 DNA: TGTGCCAGCAGCTCAGCCTCCGGGACAGGGACCTACGAGCAGTACTTC; CDR3 protein: CASSSASGTGTYEQYF
V gene: TRBV28; J gene: TRBJ2-7; clone size: -; D gene: TRBD1; CDR3 DNA: TGTGCCAGCAGCCTGTCAGGGGGCCCGACCTACGAGCAGTACTTC; CDR3 protein: CASSLSGGPTYEQYF
V gene: TRBV3-1/TRBV3-2; J gene: TRBJ1-5; clone size: -; D gene: -; CDR3 DNA: TGTGCCAGCAGCCAAGCACCCATTTCAGGATCCTATAGCAATCAGCCCCAGCATTTT; CDR3 protein: CASSQAPISGSYSNQPQHF
V gene: TRBV29-1; J gene: TRBJ1-1; clone size: -; D gene: -; CDR3 DNA: TGCAGCGTTGAAGCCGTCGGACAGAGTATCACTGAAGCTTTCTTT; CDR3 protein: CSVEAVGQSITEAFF
V gene: TRBV27; J gene: TRBJ2-7; clone size: -; D gene: TRBD2; CDR3 DNA: TGTGCCAGCAGTTTATTCGGGGGACTAGGCTACGAGCAGTACTTC; CDR3 protein: CASSLFGGLGYEQYF
V gene: TRBV29-1; J gene: TRBJ1-2; clone size: once; D gene: -; CDR3 DNA: TGCAGCGTCGCCGACGCCCTCGTCGGGTATGGCTACACCTTC; CDR3 protein: CSVADALVGYGYTF